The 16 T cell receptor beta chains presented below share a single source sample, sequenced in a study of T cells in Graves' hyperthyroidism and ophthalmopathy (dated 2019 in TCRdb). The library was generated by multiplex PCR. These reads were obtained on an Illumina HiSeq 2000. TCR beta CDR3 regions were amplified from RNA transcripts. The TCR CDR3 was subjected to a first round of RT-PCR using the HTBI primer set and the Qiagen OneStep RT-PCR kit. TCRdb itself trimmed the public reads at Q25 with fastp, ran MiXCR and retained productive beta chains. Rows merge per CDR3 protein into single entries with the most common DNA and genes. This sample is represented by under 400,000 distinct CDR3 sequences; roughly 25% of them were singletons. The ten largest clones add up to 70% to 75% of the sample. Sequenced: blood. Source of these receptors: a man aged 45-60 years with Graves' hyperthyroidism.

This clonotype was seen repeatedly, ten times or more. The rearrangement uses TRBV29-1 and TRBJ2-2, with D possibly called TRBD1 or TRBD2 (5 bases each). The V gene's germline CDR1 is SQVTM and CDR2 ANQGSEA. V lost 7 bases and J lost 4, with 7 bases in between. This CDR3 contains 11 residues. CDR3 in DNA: TGCAGCGCAGGGACCACCGGGGAGCTGTTTTTT. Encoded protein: CSAGTTGELFF.

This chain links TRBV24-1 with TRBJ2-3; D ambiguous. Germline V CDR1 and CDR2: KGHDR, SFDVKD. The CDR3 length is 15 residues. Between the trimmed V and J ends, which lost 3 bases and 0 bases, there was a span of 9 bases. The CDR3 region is CATSDLQDSTDTQYF. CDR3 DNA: TGTGCCACCAGTGATCTCCAGGACAGCACAGATACGCAGTATTTT.

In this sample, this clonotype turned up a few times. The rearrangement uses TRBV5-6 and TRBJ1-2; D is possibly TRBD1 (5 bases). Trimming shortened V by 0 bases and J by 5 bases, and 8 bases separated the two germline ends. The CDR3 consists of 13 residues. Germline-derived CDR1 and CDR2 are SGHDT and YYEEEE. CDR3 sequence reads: CASSLAGKYGYTF. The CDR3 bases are TGTGCCAGCAGCTTGGCAGGGAAGTATGGCTACACCTTC.

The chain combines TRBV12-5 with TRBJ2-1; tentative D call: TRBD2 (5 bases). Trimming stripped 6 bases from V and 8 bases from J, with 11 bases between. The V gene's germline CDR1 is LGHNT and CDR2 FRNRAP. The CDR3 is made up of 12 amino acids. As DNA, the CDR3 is TGTGCTAGTGGCTTAAGCGGAGATGAGCAGTTCTTC. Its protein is CASGLSGDEQFF. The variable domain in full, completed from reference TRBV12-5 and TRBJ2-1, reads DARVTQTPRHKVTEMGQEVTMRCQPILGHNTVFWYRQTMMQGLELLAYFRNRAPLDDSGMPKDRFSAEMPDATLATLKIQPSEPRDSAVYFCASGLSGDEQFFGPGTRLTVL.

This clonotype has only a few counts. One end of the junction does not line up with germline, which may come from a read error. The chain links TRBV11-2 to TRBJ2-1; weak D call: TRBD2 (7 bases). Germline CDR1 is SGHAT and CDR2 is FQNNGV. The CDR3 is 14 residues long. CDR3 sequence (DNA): TGTGCCAGCAGCCGGGGGGCTATCTACGATGAGCAGTTCTTC. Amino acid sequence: CASSRGAIYDEQFF.

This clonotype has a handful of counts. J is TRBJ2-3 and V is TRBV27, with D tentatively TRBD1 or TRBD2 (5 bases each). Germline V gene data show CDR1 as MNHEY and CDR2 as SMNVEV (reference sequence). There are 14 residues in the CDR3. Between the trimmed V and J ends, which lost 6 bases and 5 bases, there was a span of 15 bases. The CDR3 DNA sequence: TGTGCCAGCAGCCGGGACCGTCCGGGAGATACGCAGTATTTT. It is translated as CASSRDRPGDTQYF.

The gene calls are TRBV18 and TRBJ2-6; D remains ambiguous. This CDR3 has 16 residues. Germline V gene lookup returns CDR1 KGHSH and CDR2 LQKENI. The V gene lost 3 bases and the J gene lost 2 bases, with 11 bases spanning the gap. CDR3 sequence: CASSPTGSAGANVLTF. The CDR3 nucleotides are TGTGCCAGCTCACCGACGGGCTCGGCTGGGGCCAACGTCCTGACTTTC.

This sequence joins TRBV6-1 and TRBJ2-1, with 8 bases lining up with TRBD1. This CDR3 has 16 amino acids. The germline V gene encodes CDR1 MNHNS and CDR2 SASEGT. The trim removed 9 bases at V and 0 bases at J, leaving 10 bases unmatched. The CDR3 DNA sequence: TGTGCCAGTACCCAGGGGGCGGGTAGCTCCTACAATGAGCAGTTCTTC. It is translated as CASTQGAGSSYNEQFF.

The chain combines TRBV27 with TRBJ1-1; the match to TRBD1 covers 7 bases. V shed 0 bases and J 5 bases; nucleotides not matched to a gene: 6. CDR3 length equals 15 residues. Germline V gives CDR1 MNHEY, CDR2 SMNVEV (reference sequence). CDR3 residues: CASSLSARGWTEAFF. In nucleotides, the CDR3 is TGTGCCAGCAGTTTATCGGCCAGGGGGTGGACTGAAGCTTTCTTT.

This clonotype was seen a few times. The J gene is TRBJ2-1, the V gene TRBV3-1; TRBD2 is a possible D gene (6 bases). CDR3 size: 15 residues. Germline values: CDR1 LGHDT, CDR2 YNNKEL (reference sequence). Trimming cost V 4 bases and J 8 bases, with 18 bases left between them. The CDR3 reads CASSPSPGGYDEQFF. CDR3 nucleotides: TGTGCCAGCAGCCCCAGCCCCGGGGGATACGATGAGCAGTTCTTC.

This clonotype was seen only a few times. The CDR3 loop is CASSLGIRLAGSNTGELFF. CDR3 DNA sequence: TGTGCCAGCAGCTTAGGGATCCGACTAGCGGGGTCGAACACCGGGGAGCTGTTTTTT. The chain couples TRBV11-3 to TRBJ2-2; TRBD2 aligns across 11 bases. From germline, CDR1 is SGHNT and CDR2 YENEEA. Trimming cost V 1 base and J 0 bases; bases outside gene matches: 7. CDR3 length: 19 residues. The complete variable domain, with remaining parts taken from reference TRBV11-3 and TRBJ2-2, reads EAGVVQSPRYKIIEKKQPVAFWCNPISGHNTLYWYLQNLGQGPELLIRYENEEAVDDSQLPKDRFSAERLKGVDSTLKIQPAELGDSAVYLCASSLGIRLAGSNTGELFFGEGSRLTVL.

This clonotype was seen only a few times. The CDR3 sequence: CASSIAAAGADTQYF. The CDR3 nucleotides are TGTGCCAGTAGTATAGCTGCGGCGGGCGCAGATACGCAGTATTTT. The chain combines TRBV19 with TRBJ2-3, with D perhaps matching TRBD2 (5 bases). In germline, CDR1 is LNHDA, CDR2 SQIVND (reference sequence). The CDR3 has 15 residues. Trimming left V 1 base short and J 4 bases short, with 12 bases between. Combining the CDR3 with reference TRBV19 and TRBJ2-3 gives the whole variable domain DGGITQSPKYLFRKEGQNVTLSCEQNLNHDAMYWYRQDPGQGLRLIYYSQIVNDFQKGDIAEGYSVSREKKESFPLTVTSAQKNPTAFYLCASSIAAAGADTQYFGPGTRLTVL.

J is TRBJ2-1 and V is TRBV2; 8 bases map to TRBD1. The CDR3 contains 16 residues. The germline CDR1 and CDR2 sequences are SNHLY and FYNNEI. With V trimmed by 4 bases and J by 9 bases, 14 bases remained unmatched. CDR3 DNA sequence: TGTGCCAGCAGTGGGGTCCGGGACAGGCCCTACGGTGAGCAGTTCTTC. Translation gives CASSGVRDRPYGEQFF.

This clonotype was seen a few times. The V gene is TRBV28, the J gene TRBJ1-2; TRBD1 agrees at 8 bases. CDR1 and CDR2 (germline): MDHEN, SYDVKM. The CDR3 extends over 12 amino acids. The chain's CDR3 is CVIQGANYGYTF. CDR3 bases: TGTGTCATCCAGGGGGCAAACTATGGCTACACCTTC.

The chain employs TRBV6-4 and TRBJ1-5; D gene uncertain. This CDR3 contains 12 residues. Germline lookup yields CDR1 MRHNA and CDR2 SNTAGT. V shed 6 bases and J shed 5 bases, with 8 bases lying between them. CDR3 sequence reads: CASRLLDQPQHF. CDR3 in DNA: TGTGCCAGCAGGCTACTAGATCAGCCCCAGCATTTT.

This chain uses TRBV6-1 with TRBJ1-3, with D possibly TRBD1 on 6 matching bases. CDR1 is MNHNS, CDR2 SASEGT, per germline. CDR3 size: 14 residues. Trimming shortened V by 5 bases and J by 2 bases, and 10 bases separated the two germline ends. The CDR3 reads CASSRGTPGNTIYF. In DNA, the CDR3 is TGTGCCAGCAGTCGCGGGACACCTGGAAACACCATATATTTT.